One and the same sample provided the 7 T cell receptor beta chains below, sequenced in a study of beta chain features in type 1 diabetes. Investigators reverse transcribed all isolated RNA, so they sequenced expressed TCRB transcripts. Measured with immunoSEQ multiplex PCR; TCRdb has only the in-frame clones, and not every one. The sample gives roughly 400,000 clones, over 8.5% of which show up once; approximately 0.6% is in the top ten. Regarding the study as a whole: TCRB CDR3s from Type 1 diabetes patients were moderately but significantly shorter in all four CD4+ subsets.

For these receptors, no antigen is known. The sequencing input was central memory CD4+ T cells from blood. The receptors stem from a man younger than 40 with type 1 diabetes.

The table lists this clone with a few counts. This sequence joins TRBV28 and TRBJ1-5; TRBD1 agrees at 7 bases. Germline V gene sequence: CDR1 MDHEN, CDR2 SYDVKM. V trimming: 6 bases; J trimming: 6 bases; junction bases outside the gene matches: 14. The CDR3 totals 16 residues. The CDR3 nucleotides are TGTGCCAGCAGCTTGACGGACAGGAGCGTATTTCAGCCCCAGCATTTT. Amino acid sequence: CASSLTDRSVFQPQHF. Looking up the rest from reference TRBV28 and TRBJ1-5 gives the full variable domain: DVKVTQSSRYLVKRTGEKVFLECVQDMDHENMFWYRQDPGLGLRLIYFSYDVKMKEKGDIPEGYSVSREKKERFSLILESASTNQTSMYLCASSLTDRSVFQPQHFGDGTRLSIL.

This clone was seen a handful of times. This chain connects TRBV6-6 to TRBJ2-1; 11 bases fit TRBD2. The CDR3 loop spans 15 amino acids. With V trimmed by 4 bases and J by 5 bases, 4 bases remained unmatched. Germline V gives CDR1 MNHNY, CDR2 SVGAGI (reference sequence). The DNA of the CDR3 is TGTGCCAGCAGTTCCGGGACTAGCGGTCACAATGAGCAGTTCTTC. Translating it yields CASSSGTSGHNEQFF.

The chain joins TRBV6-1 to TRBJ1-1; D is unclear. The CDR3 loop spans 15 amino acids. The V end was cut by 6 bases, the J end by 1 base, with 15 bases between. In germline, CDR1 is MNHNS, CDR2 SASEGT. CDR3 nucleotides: TGTGCCAGCAGCTTTTCGGCACCCGGGAACACTGAAGCTTTCTTT. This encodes CASSFSAPGNTEAFF.

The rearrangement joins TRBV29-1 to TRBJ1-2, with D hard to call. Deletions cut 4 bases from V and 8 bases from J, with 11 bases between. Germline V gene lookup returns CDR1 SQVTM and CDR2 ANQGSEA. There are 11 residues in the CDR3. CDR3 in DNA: TGCAGCGTTGGAGGGATTTACGGCTACACCTTC. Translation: CSVGGIYGYTF.

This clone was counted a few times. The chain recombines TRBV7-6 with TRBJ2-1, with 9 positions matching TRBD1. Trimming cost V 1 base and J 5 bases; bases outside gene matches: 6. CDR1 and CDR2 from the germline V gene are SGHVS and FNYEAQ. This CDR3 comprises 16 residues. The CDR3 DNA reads TGTGCCAGCAGCTTAGGCGTGGGGACAGGGAACAATGAGCAGTTCTTC. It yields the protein CASSLGVGTGNNEQFF. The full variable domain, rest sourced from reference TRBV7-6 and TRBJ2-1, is GAGVSQSPRYKVTKRGQDVALRCDPISGHVSLYWYRQALGQGPEFLTYFNYEAQQDKSGLPNDRFSAERPEGSISTLTIQRTEQRDSAMYRCASSLGVGTGNNEQFFGPGTRLTVL.

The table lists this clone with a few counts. The CDR3 reads CASSFLAGVYNEQFF. The CDR3 DNA is TGTGCCAGCAGTTTCCTAGCGGGAGTGTACAATGAGCAGTTCTTC. The genes are TRBV6-6 and TRBJ2-1; 10 bases are a match to TRBD2. Germline-derived CDR1 and CDR2 are MNHNY and SVGAGI (reference sequence). The CDR3 contains 15 residues. With V trimmed by 4 bases and J by 4 bases, 4 bases remained unmatched.

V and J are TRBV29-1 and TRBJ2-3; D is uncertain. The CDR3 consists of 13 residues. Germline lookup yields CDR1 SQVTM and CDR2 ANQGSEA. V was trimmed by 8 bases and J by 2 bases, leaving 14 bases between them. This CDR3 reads CSPTRGLTDTQYF. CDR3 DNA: TGCAGCCCCACCCGAGGCCTCACAGATACGCAGTATTTT.